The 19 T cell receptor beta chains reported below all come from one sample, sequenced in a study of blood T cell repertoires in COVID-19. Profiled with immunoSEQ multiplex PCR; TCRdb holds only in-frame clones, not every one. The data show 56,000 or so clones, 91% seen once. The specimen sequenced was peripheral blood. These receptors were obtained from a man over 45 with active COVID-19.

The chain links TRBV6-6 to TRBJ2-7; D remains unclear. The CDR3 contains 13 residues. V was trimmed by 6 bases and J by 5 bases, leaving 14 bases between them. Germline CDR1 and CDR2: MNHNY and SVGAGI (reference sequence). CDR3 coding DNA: TGTGCCAGCAGAAAGACTCGTGTAAACGAGCAGTACTTC. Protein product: CASRKTRVNEQYF.

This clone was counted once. The CDR3 reads CASSHLAGDNEQFF. DNA for the CDR3: TGTGCCAGCAGCCACTTAGCGGGTGACAATGAGCAGTTCTTC. This chain connects TRBV3-1 (or the pseudogene TRBV3-2) to TRBJ2-1; TRBD2 matches at 7 bases. Germline V gene data show CDR1 as LGHDT and CDR2 as YNNKEL (reference sequence). V shed 3 bases and J 5 bases; nucleotides not matched to a gene: 4. The CDR3 sequence is 14 residues long.

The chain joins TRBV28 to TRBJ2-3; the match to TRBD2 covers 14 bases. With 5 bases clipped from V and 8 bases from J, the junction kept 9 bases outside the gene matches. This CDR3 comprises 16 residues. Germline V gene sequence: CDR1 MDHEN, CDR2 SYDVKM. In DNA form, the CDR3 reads TGTGCCAGCAGTCGCCGACTAGCGGGGGGGATCGGTACGCAGTATTTT. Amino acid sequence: CASSRRLAGGIGTQYF.

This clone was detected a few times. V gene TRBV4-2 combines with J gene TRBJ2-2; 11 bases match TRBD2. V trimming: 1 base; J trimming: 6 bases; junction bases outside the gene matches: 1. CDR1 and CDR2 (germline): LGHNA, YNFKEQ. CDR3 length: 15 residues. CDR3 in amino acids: CASSQVAGGAGELFF. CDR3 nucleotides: TGTGCCAGCAGCCAAGTAGCGGGGGGGGCCGGGGAGCTGTTTTTT.

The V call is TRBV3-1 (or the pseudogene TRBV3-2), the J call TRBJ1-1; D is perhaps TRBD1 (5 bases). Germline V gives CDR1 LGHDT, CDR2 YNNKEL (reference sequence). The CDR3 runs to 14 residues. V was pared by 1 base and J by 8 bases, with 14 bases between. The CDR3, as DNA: TGTGCCAGCAGCCAAGTAGGGGCGCCGGGCGAAGCTTTCTTT. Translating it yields CASSQVGAPGEAFF.

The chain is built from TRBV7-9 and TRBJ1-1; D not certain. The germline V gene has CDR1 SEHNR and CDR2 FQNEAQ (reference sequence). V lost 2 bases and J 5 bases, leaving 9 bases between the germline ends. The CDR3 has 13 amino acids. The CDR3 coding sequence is TGTGCCAGCAGCTTACCCGGGGTAACTGAAGCTTTCTTT. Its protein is CASSLPGVTEAFF.

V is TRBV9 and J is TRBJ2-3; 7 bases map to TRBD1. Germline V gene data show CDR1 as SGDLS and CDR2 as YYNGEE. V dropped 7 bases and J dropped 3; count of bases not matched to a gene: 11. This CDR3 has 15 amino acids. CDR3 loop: CASGDYRGSTDTQYF. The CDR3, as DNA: TGTGCCAGCGGGGATTACAGGGGTTCGACAGATACGCAGTATTTT.

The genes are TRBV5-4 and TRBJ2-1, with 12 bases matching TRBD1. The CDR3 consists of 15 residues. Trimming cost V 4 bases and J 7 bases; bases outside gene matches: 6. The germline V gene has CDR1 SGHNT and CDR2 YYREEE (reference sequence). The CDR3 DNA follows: TGTGCCAGCAGCCAGGGACAGGGGGCGTATAATGAGCAGTTCTTC. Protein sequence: CASSQGQGAYNEQFF.

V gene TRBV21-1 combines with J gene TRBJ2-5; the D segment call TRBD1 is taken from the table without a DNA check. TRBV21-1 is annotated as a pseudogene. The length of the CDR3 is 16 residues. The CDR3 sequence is CASSKATAGEEETQYF. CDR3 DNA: TGTGCCAGCAGCAAAGCGACGGCAGGGGAAGAAGAGACCCAGTACTTC.

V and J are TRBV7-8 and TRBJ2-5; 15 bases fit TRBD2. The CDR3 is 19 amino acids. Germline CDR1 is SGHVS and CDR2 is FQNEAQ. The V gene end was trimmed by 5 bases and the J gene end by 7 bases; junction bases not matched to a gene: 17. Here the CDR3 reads CASSHLETGTSGRRGTQYF. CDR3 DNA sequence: TGTGCCAGCAGCCACCTGGAAACCGGGACTAGCGGGAGGAGAGGGACCCAGTACTTC.

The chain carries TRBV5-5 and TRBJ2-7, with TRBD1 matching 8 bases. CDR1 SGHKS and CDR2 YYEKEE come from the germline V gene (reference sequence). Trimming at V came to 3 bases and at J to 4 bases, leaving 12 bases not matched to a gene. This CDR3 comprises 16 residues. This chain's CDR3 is CASSSETGAAVYEQYF. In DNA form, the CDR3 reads TGTGCCAGCAGCTCCGAGACAGGGGCTGCGGTGTACGAGCAGTACTTC.

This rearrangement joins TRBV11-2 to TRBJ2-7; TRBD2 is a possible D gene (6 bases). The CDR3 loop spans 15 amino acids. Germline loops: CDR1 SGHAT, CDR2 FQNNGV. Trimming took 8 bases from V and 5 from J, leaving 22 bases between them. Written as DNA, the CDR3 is TGTGCCAGCGGACCCGTCGGAGGGCCCGGCCACGAGCAGTACTTC. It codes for CASGPVGGPGHEQYF.

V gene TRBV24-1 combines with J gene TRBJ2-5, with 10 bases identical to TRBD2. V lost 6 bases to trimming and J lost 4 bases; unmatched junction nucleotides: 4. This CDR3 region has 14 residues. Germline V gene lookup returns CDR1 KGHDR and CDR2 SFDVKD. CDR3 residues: CATSSGGAGETQYF. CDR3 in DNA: TGTGCCACCAGTAGCGGGGGGGCCGGAGAGACCCAGTACTTC.

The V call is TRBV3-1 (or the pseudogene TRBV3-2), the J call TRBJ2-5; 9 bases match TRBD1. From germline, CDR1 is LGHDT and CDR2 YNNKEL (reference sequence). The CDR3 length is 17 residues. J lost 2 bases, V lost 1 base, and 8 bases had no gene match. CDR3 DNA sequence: TGTGCCAGCAGCCAAGGTGAGGGACAGGGCGAACAAGAGACCCAGTACTTC. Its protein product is CASSQGEGQGEQETQYF.

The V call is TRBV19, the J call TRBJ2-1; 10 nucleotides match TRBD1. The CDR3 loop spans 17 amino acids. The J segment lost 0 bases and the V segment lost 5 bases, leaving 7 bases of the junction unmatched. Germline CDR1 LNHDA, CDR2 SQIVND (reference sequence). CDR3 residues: CASSPRGQGSSYNEQFF. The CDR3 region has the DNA TGTGCCAGTAGTCCCCGGGGACAGGGGAGCTCCTACAATGAGCAGTTCTTC.

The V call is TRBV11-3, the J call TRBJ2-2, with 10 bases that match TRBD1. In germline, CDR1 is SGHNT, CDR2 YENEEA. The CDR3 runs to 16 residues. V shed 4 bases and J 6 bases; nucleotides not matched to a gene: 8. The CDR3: CASSSRQGAQAGELFF. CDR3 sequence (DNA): TGTGCCAGCAGCTCCCGACAGGGGGCGCAAGCCGGGGAGCTGTTTTTT. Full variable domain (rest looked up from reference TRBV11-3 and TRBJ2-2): EAGVVQSPRYKIIEKKQPVAFWCNPISGHNTLYWYLQNLGQGPELLIRYENEEAVDDSQLPKDRFSAERLKGVDSTLKIQPAELGDSAVYLCASSSRQGAQAGELFFGEGSRLTVL.

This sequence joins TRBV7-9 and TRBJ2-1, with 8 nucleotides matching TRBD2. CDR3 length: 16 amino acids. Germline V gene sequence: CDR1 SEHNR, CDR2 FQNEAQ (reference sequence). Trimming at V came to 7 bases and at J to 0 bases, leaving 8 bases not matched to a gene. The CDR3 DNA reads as TGTGCCAGCACCCTGACTAGCGTCACCTCCTACAATGAGCAGTTCTTC. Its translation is CASTLTSVTSYNEQFF. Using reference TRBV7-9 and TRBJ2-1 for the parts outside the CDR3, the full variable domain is DTGVSQNPRHKITKRGQNVTFRCDPISEHNRLYWYRQTLGQGPEFLTYFQNEAQLEKSRLLSDRFSAERPKGSFSTLEIQRTEQGDSAMYLCASTLTSVTSYNEQFFGPGTRLTVL.

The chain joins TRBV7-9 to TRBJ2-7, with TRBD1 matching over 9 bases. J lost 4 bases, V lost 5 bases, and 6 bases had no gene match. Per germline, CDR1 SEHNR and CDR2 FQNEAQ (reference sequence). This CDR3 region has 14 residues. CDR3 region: CASSTPTGGYEQYF. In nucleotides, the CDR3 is TGTGCCAGCAGCACACCGACAGGGGGTTACGAGCAGTACTTC. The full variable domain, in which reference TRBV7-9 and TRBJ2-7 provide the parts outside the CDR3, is DTGVSQNPRHKITKRGQNVTFRCDPISEHNRLYWYRQTLGQGPEFLTYFQNEAQLEKSRLLSDRFSAERPKGSFSTLEIQRTEQGDSAMYLCASSTPTGGYEQYFGPGTRLTVT.

The CDR3 is CASRDRGNSPLHF. The CDR3 DNA sequence: TGTGCCAGCCGGGATCGGGGTAATTCACCCCTCCACTTT. J is TRBJ1-6 and V is TRBV18; no definite D call. This CDR3 is built from 13 residues. V lost 8 bases, J lost 6 bases, and 11 bases lay in between. Germline lookup yields CDR1 KGHSH and CDR2 LQKENI.